This record looks at one T cell receptor (beta chain) sequence and its context. Which antigen it targets is not known. The source of the sample is a study of T cells expressing NK-cell markers (TCRdb year 2020). General notes on the study: In sorted CD3+CD56+NKG2C+, CD3+CD56+NKG2C- and CD3+CD56-NKG2C+ T-cell subsets from about 8 donors, TCR beta-chain repertoires were profiled. Seven of the eight sequenced donors were HCMV-seropositive and one was HCMV-seronegative. Randomly selected healthy volunteers, three men and five women, were used as the eight sequenced donors. Libraries were sequenced as 2 x 150 bp reads on Illumina HiSeq 2000/2500, MiSeq or NextSeq. Study-wide findings and limitations: Those dominant clonotypes were again the most abundant among CD3+CD56-NKG2C+ cells in four donors, at about 28.3-65%. It remained unclear whether the expanded NKG2C-expressing T cell clones were specific for HCMV antigens. In more than five donors, the dominant CD3+CD56+NKG2C+ clonotypes were found to rank among the top 10 CD8+ clonotypes and to make up roughly 1.0-7.0% of CD8+ T cells.

The germline V gene supplies CDR1 LGHNT and CDR2 FRNRAP. From the cysteine up to the phenylalanine, the CDR3 has a length of 15 residues. This entry has no DNA. Reads for this sample came from an Illumina HiSeq 2000. The TCR beta cDNA libraries were made using 5'RACE template switching, a step that added both a universal primer site and unique molecular identifiers. cDNA synthesis was primed from the TCR beta constant segment and was followed by two successive PCR amplification steps. On the authors' methods: MIGEC was used to demultiplex reads and group reads by UMI, and MiTCR was used to assemble and quantify clonotypes. Only TCR cDNA sequences supported by at least two reads were kept to exclude erroneous sequences. The tcR package was used for downstream repertoire analysis, and clonotypes were matched between fractions using CDR3 nucleotide sequence together with V segment. Antigen specificity was annotated against VDJdb with VDJmatch, allowing one amino acid substitution in CDR3. TCRdb reprocessed the reads into one record per CDR3 protein sequence, lacking DNA. The V and J calls reflect TCRdb's pipeline rather than the authors' work. This sample's table has entries for a few hundred thousand distinct CDR3 sequences. The top ten hold approximately 3.6% of the sample.

A commercial ELISA kit detecting HCMV-specific IgG in serum was used to determine HCMV serostatus. Ficoll density gradient centrifugation was used to isolate peripheral blood mononuclear cells from blood. Here the chain combines TRBV12-5 and TRBJ2-1; TCRdb selects TRBD2, and the lack of DNA leaves this call unchecked. This TCR came from a man aged 18 to 35 in good health. Donor details come from another sample of the same person, matched by shared clones. The sample comprised blood T cells: a sorted CD56 or NKG2C T cell subset, CD4+ or CD8+ T cells, or bulk PBMC T cells (not recorded which). The CDR3 is CASVVSPSGIGEQFF.